The 25 T cell receptor beta chains below were found in one sample sequenced in a study of cytomegalovirus exposure and HLA in healthy donors. This PCR relied on a set of 60 Vbeta primers and 13 Jbeta primers. Using immunoSEQ multiplex PCR, the repertoire was profiled, and TCRdb retains in-frame clones only, with some absent. The sample holds fewer than 150,000 clones; about 85% are singletons and the top ten take over 0.2%. The sequenced material came from PBMCs. The receptors were sampled from a man aged 50-60 years in good health and CMV-seronegative.

Only a few counts were recorded for this clone. J is TRBJ2-1 and V is TRBV15; 8 bases match TRBD2. The V segment lost 4 bases and the J segment 9 bases; nucleotides outside the gene matches: 20. Looked up from germline, CDR1 is LNHNV and CDR2 is YYDKDF (reference sequence). This CDR3 region has 18 residues. For the CDR3, the DNA is TGTGCCACCAGCATCGGGGGAATAACTAGCGGATTATTTGGTGAGCAGTTCTTC. Protein sequence: CATSIGGITSGLFGEQFF.

The CDR3 region is CASSSLGQDTYGYTF. The CDR3 coding sequence is TGTGCCAGCAGCTCGCTCGGACAGGACACCTATGGCTACACCTTC. The gene calls are TRBV7-9 and TRBJ1-2, with 7 bases fitting TRBD1. The CDR3 is 15 amino acids. Germline V gene data show CDR1 as SEHNR and CDR2 as FQNEAQ (reference sequence). V was clipped by 4 bases and J by 4 bases; unmatched bases: 9.

The chain recombines TRBV6-1 with TRBJ1-5; possibly TRBD1 for D (5 bases). The CDR3 totals 13 residues. The V end was cut by 4 bases, the J end by 7 bases, with 11 bases between. Germline V lookup: CDR1 MNHNS, CDR2 SASEGT. The CDR3 DNA reads TGTGCCAGCAGTGCAGGGATAGGACAGCCCCAGCATTTT. It encodes CASSAGIGQPQHF.

Of note for this clone: Other DNA sequences in this sample translate to the same CDR3. The chain joins TRBV7-2 to TRBJ2-2; D is perhaps TRBD2 (5 bases). Trimming removed 0 bases from V and 2 bases from J, with 7 bases in between. Germline loops: CDR1 SGHTA, CDR2 FQGNSA. The CDR3 spans 15 residues. CDR3 sequence reads: CASSLATGNTGELFF. The CDR3 DNA follows: TGTGCCAGCAGCTTAGCGACGGGAAACACCGGGGAGCTGTTTTTT.

This chain joins TRBV5-6 and TRBJ1-5; D is perhaps TRBD1 (6 bases). CDR1 is SGHDT, CDR2 YYEEEE, per germline. V lost 4 bases and J lost 4, with 12 bases in between. The CDR3 spans 14 residues. The CDR3 region has the DNA TGTGCCAGCAGCCTATGGACAGCTAATCAGCCCCAGCATTTT. Its translation: CASSLWTANQPQHF.

The J gene is TRBJ2-1, the V gene TRBV29-1; D perhaps matches TRBD2 (5 bases). CDR1 SQVTM and CDR2 ANQGSEA come from the germline V gene. The CDR3 is 14 residues long. Trimming pared 4 bases from V and 6 bases from J, leaving 16 bases between. CDR3 coding DNA: TGCAGCGTTGTCTTTTTTTCCGGAGGCAATGAGCAGTTCTTC. It yields the protein CSVVFFSGGNEQFF.

This clone turned up a few times. This sequence joins TRBV28 and TRBJ2-5; TRBD2 matches at 9 bases. Germline V gene data show CDR1 as MDHEN and CDR2 as SYDVKM. The V and J ends lost 2 bases and 7 bases, in that order; junction bases with no gene match: 8. This CDR3 is 15 amino acids long. The CDR3: CASSLGLAGSRTQYF. The CDR3 DNA reads as TGTGCCAGCAGTTTAGGCCTAGCGGGGTCCCGGACCCAGTACTTC.

The V gene is TRBV13, the J gene TRBJ2-3; TRBD2 matches at 8 bases. This CDR3 has 15 residues. Germline V lookup: CDR1 PRHDT, CDR2 FYEKMQ (reference sequence). J lost 1 base, V lost 5 bases, and 5 bases had no gene match. CDR3 in amino acids: CASSRRGGGTDTQYF. The CDR3 DNA reads TGTGCCAGCAGCCGTCGGGGGGGCGGCACAGATACGCAGTATTTT.

The chain couples TRBV5-4 to TRBJ2-5, with 7 bases that match TRBD2. The CDR3 loop spans 16 amino acids. The ends lost 3 bases at V and 4 bases at J; junction bases unmatched: 12. The V gene's germline CDR1 is SGHNT and CDR2 YYREEE (reference sequence). The CDR3 region has the DNA TGTGCCAGCAGCTACGGCGGGCGGGGGAGGGGAGAGACCCAGTACTTC. Its translation is CASSYGGRGRGETQYF. The full variable domain, rest sourced from reference TRBV5-4 and TRBJ2-5, is ETGVTQSPTHLIKTRGQQVTLRCSSQSGHNTVSWYQQALGQGPQFIFQYYREEENGRGNFPPRFSGLQFPNYSSELNVNALELDDSALYLCASSYGGRGRGETQYFGPGTRLLVL.

This clone was detected only a few times. The chain joins TRBV7-3 to TRBJ2-5; 12 bases line up with TRBD2. Looked up from germline, CDR1 is SGHTA and CDR2 is FQGTGA. Trimming at V came to 6 bases and at J to 5 bases, leaving 7 bases not matched to a gene. This CDR3 is 15 amino acids long. The CDR3 loop reads CASSPTSGGLETQYF. CDR3 sequence (DNA): TGTGCCAGCAGTCCTACTAGCGGGGGGCTGGAGACCCAGTACTTC.

This chain connects TRBV4-1 to TRBJ1-1; D possibly corresponds to TRBD1 (5 bases). From germline, CDR1 is MGHRA and CDR2 YSYEKL. The CDR3 totals 14 residues. With 8 bases removed from V and 0 bases from J, the gap between germline ends came to 13 bases. CDR3 residues: CASGGVGMNTEAFF. CDR3 nucleotides: TGCGCCAGCGGAGGGGTCGGAATGAACACTGAAGCTTTCTTT.

The chain couples TRBV19 to TRBJ2-2; 11 nucleotides agree with TRBD2. Germline assignment: CDR1 LNHDA and CDR2 SQIVND (reference sequence). CDR3 size: 17 residues. V shed 5 bases, J shed 9 bases, and the junction held 14 bases outside the gene matches. CDR3 residues: CASSGSIAGGIHRELFF. The DNA of the CDR3 is TGTGCCAGTAGTGGCTCGATAGCGGGAGGGATTCACCGGGAGCTGTTTTTT.

The chain employs TRBV2 and TRBJ1-2; 7 bases map to TRBD1. Unmatched junction bases numbered 10, after V lost 8 bases and J lost 4 bases. The CDR3 consists of 14 residues. The germline gives CDR1 SNHLY, CDR2 FYNNEI. This chain's CDR3 is CASLWNRGVYGYTF. CDR3 in DNA: TGTGCCAGCCTTTGGAACAGGGGTGTCTATGGCTACACCTTC.

V is TRBV5-1 and J is TRBJ2-7, with 9 bases lining up with TRBD1. Germline V gives CDR1 SGHRS, CDR2 YFSETQ. The CDR3 length is 15 residues. J gave up 7 bases and V 0 bases, and 8 bases lay outside the gene matches. The CDR3 region is CASSLAGGQGREQYF. In nucleotides, the CDR3 is TGCGCCAGCAGCTTGGCCGGGGGACAGGGTCGGGAGCAGTACTTC.

The rearrangement uses TRBV5-1 and TRBJ2-3, with a weak D call TRBD2 (6 bases). V dropped 3 bases and J dropped 3 bases, with 17 bases sitting between them. Germline V gene sequence: CDR1 SGHRS, CDR2 YFSETQ. The CDR3 extends over 16 amino acids. The CDR3 region is CASSSGGQAGTDTQYF. CDR3 sequence (DNA): TGCGCCAGCAGCTCTGGTGGTCAGGCGGGGACAGATACGCAGTATTTT.

This clone was picked up a small number of times. The DNA for the CDR3 is TGTGCCACAGGGACAGGGATCAGTCAGCCCCAGCATTTT. Encoded protein: CATGTGISQPQHF. The rearrangement joins TRBV27 to TRBJ1-5; the match to TRBD1 covers 9 bases. Per germline, CDR1 MNHEY and CDR2 SMNVEV (reference sequence). There are 13 residues in the CDR3. V lost 10 bases and J lost 6; bases outside the gene matches: 7.

This chain connects TRBV19 to TRBJ2-6; 10 positions match TRBD1. This CDR3 spans 17 amino acids. V dropped 5 bases and J dropped 2; count of bases not matched to a gene: 6. Germline V gives CDR1 LNHDA, CDR2 SQIVND (reference sequence). CDR3 DNA: TGTGCCAGTAGTCGACAGGGGGCCTTTGCTGGGGCCAACGTCCTGACTTTC. Protein product: CASSRQGAFAGANVLTF.

This chain connects TRBV4-3 to TRBJ1-1; D gene uncertain. CDR3 length: 15 amino acids. CDR1 is LGHNA, CDR2 YSLEER, per germline. V was cut by 0 bases and J by 1 base, with 9 bases left in between. The DNA for the CDR3 is TGCGCCAGCAGCCAAGAGTCCTCAGGGAACACTGAAGCTTTCTTT. As protein: CASSQESSGNTEAFF.

The rearrangement uses TRBV5-6 and TRBJ2-5; D unresolved. Deletions cut 3 bases from V and 7 bases from J, with 10 bases between. The CDR3 covers 12 residues. Germline V CDR1 and CDR2: SGHDT, YYEEEE. Written as DNA, the CDR3 is TGTGCCAGCAGCTCGACAATGTGGACCCAGTACTTC. Protein: CASSSTMWTQYF.

The rearrangement joins TRBV23-1 to TRBJ1-4; D gene uncertain. TRBV23-1 is an ORF; its function is uncertain. Trimming shortened V by 2 bases and J by 0 bases, and 10 bases separated the two germline ends. CDR3 length equals 16 residues. This CDR3 reads CASSQPSGATNEKLFF. The CDR3 DNA sequence: TGCGCCAGCAGTCAACCCTCAGGTGCAACTAATGAAAAACTGTTTTTT.

This chain connects TRBV9 to TRBJ2-7, with 14 bases aligning to TRBD2. Per the germline V gene, CDR1 is SGDLS and CDR2 is YYNGEE. Losses at the gene ends were 4 bases for V and 7 bases for J; bases not matched to a gene: 7. The CDR3 loop spans 15 amino acids. DNA of the CDR3: TGTGCCAGCAGCCCAGGGACTAGCGGGAGTTGGGAGCAGTACTTC. Translated: CASSPGTSGSWEQYF.

The chain joins TRBV7-9 to TRBJ2-7, with unresolved D. Trimming removed 0 bases at V and 4 bases at J, with 16 bases between. Germline CDR1 and CDR2: SEHNR and FQNEAQ (reference sequence). This CDR3 spans 16 amino acids. CDR3 DNA: TGTGCCAGCAGCTTAGCGAAACAGCCGGAAACGTACGAGCAGTACTTC. Its protein is CASSLAKQPETYEQYF.

Only a few counts were recorded for this clone. V gene TRBV5-1 combines with J gene TRBJ1-1; the D is unclear. This CDR3 has 13 residues. Trimming removed 4 bases at V and 4 bases at J, with 11 bases between. Germline CDR1 reads SGHRS; CDR2 reads YFSETQ. The CDR3: CASSLHSGTEAFF. DNA of the CDR3: TGCGCCAGCAGCCTCCATTCGGGCACTGAAGCTTTCTTT.

In this sample, this clone turned up a few times. V usage is TRBV10-2 and J usage is TRBJ2-5, with 7 nucleotides matching TRBD2. The J segment lost 3 bases and the V segment lost 2 bases, leaving 9 bases of the junction unmatched. Germline V gene data show CDR1 as WSHSY and CDR2 as SAAADI. This CDR3 contains 16 residues. In DNA, the CDR3 is TGCGCCAGCAGTGAGCTCCGGGGGGTAGCGGAAGAGACCCAGTACTTC. Protein sequence: CASSELRGVAEETQYF.

This clone appeared once. Relative to the germline gene, one junction end is altered; a read error may explain this. The chain employs TRBV28 and TRBJ1-2; TRBD1 matches at 9 bases. The CDR3 has 12 residues. Looked up from germline, CDR1 is MDHEN and CDR2 is SYDVKM. The CDR3 DNA reads TGTGCCACCTCCGGGACAGGGATAAGCTACCCCTTC. Translated: CATSGTGISYPF.